A selection of T cell receptor beta chains follows, all from one sample in a study of blood T cell repertoires in COVID-19. Using immunoSEQ multiplex PCR, the repertoire was profiled, and TCRdb retains in-frame clones only, with some absent. The profile shows about 420,000 clones, roughly 89% of them singletons. Sequencing input: peripheral blood. Receptors originate from a man younger than 30 with COVID-19, enrolled during active disease. CDR3s include the opening cysteine and the closing phenylalanine or tryptophan. D genes are given only for firm matches. Not all rows give a size; the values are once, few, many and, for expanded clones, a class.

j_call | clone_size | d_call | v_call | cdr3_aa | cdr3_nt
TRBJ2-3 | - | - | TRBV7-9 | CASSLPTSTDTQYF | TGTGCCAGCAGCTTACCCACTAGCACAGATACGCAGTATTTT
TRBJ2-7 | - | TRBD1 | TRBV18 | CASSPEQGRTYEQYF | TGTGCCAGCTCACCCGAACAGGGGCGAACCTACGAGCAGTACTTC
TRBJ2-1 | - | TRBD1 | TRBV7-3 | CASSPNPTGILYNEQFF | TGTGCCAGCAGCCCGAACCCGACAGGGATCCTCTACAATGAGCAGTTCTTC
TRBJ2-5 | once | - | TRBV3-1/TRBV3-2 | CAARGGSQETQYF | TGTGCCGCTCGGGGTGGGTCCCAAGAGACCCAGTACTTC
TRBJ1-6 | few | - | TRBV5-6 | CASSYRAGNSPLHF | TGTGCCAGCAGCTACCGGGCAGGGAATTCACCCCTCCACTTT
TRBJ2-3 | - | TRBD2 | TRBV27 | CASSLGLATDTQYF | TGTGCCAGCAGTTTAGGACTAGCCACAGATACGCAGTATTTT
TRBJ1-1 | - | TRBD1 | TRBV29-1 | CSVGTGGRNTEAFF | TGCAGCGTCGGGACAGGGGGCCGGAACACTGAAGCTTTCTTT
TRBJ2-7 | - | TRBD1 | TRBV14 | CASSLRQGSSEQYF | TGTGCCAGCAGCCTACGACAGGGATCAAGCGAGCAGTACTTC
TRBJ1-5 | - | - | TRBV28 | CASSRDSSDQPQHF | TGTGCCAGCAGTCGGGACTCTTCAGATCAGCCCCAGCATTTT
TRBJ2-7 | - | TRBD2 | TRBV9 | CASSVSGRPYEQYF | TGTGCCAGCAGCGTCAGCGGGAGGCCCTACGAGCAGTACTTC
TRBJ2-1 | - | - | TRBV7-9 | CASNRRGSDNEQFF | TGTGCCAGCAATCGGCGGGGATCGGACAATGAGCAGTTCTTC
TRBJ1-1 | once | TRBD1 | TRBV27 | CASSTPDRGLTEAFF | TGTGCCAGCAGTACCCCGGACAGGGGTTTAACTGAAGCTTTCTTT
TRBJ2-2 | - | - | TRBV10-3 | CAISEWVGGDRDSEANTGELFF | TGTGCCATCAGTGAGTGGGTAGGGGGGGACCGGGACTCCGAAGCGAACACCGGGGAGCTGTTTTTT
TRBJ2-7 | - | TRBD2 | TRBV3-1/TRBV3-2 | CASSRTPGTIYYEQYF | TGTGCCAGCAGCCGGACCCCCGGGACTATTTACTACGAGCAGTACTTC
TRBJ1-2 | once | TRBD1 | TRBV19 | CASSIYQGDYGYTF | TGTGCCAGTAGTATATATCAGGGGGACTATGGCTACACCTTC
TRBJ2-1 | - | - | TRBV27 | CASSLVWSYNEQFF | TGTGCCAGCAGTTTGGTCTGGAGCTACAATGAGCAGTTCTTC
TRBJ2-7 | many | - | TRBV2 | CASSENRDTGEQYF | TGTGCCAGCAGTGAAAACAGGGACACCGGCGAGCAGTACTTC